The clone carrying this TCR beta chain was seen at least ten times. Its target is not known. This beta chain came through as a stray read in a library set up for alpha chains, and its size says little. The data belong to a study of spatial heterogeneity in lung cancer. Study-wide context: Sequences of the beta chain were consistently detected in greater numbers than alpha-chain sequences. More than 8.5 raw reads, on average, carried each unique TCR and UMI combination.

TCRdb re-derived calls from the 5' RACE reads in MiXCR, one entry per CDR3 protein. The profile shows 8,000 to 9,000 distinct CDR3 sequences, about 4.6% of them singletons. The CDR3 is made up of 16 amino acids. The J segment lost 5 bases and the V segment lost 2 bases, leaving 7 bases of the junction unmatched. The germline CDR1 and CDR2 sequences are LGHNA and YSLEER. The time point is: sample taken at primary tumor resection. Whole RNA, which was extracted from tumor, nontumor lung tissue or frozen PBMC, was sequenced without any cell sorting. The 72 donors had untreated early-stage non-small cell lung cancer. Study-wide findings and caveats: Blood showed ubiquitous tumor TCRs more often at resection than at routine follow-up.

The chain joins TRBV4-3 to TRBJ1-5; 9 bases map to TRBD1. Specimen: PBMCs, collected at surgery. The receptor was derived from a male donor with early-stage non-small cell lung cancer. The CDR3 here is CASSQSLGQGHQPQHF. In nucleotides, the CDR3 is TGCGCCAGCAGCCAATCATTGGGACAGGGCCATCAGCCCCAGCATTTT.